The 15 T cell receptor beta chains below come from one sample, sequenced in a study of T cell changes during pregnancy in multiple sclerosis. TCRdb keeps only in-frame clones here, not all; method: immunoSEQ multiplex PCR. The data hold under 60,000 clones, with 92% observed a single time. The specimen comprised CD4+ T cells from peripheral blood mononuclear cells, sampled after pregnancy. The receptors were sampled from a female donor with multiple sclerosis, enrolled in a pregnancy study.

The V and J genes are TRBV2 and TRBJ2-1, with TRBD2 identical over 11 bases. The V and J ends lost 8 bases and 10 bases, in that order; junction bases with no gene match: 16. CDR3 length: 16 residues. CDR1 and CDR2 from the germline V gene are SNHLY and FYNNEI. Here the CDR3 DNA reads TGTGCCAGCCTCGGAGGGGGACTAGCGGCCCTAGGGGAGCAGTTCTTC. It yields the protein CASLGGGLAALGEQFF.

J is TRBJ2-1 and V is TRBV27, with 14 bases aligning to TRBD2. The V gene's germline CDR1 is MNHEY and CDR2 SMNVEV (reference sequence). The CDR3 loop spans 18 amino acids. V was clipped by 2 bases and J by 4 bases; unmatched bases: 7. CDR3 loop: CASSLRLAGGLGYNEQFF. CDR3 nucleotide sequence: TGTGCCAGCAGTTTAAGACTAGCGGGAGGGCTGGGGTACAATGAGCAGTTCTTC.

J is TRBJ1-4 and V is TRBV18, with TRBD1 identical over 7 bases. The trim removed 4 bases at V and 0 bases at J, leaving 8 bases unmatched. This CDR3 has 17 amino acids. Germline CDR1 KGHSH, CDR2 LQKENI. In DNA, the CDR3 is TGTGCCAGCTCACAACAGGGGCCAGCCGCAACTAATGAAAAACTGTTTTTT. Translating it yields CASSQQGPAATNEKLFF. Complete variable domain (other parts from reference TRBV18 and TRBJ1-4): NAGVMQNPRHLVRRRGQEARLRCSPMKGHSHVYWYRQLPEEGLKFMVYLQKENIIDESGMPKERFSAEFPKEGPSILRIQQVVRGDSAAYFCASSQQGPAATNEKLFFGSGTQLSVL.

J is TRBJ1-2 and V is TRBV19; 7 bases are a match to TRBD1. The CDR3 spans 16 residues. Unmatched junction bases numbered 9, after V lost 3 bases and J lost 2 bases. Germline V gene data show CDR1 as LNHDA and CDR2 as SQIVND (reference sequence). The CDR3 sequence: CASSITAQQGNYGYTF. The CDR3 coding sequence is TGTGCCAGTAGTATTACCGCTCAACAGGGGAACTATGGCTACACCTTC.

The V and J genes are TRBV7-3 and TRBJ2-3; TRBD2 matches 7 bases. The germline V gene has CDR1 SGHTA and CDR2 FQGTGA. The junction had 12 bases not matched to a gene; V was cut back by 1 base and J by 5 bases. CDR3 length: 17 residues. This chain's CDR3 is CASSLSAQTSLGDTQYF. The CDR3 DNA sequence: TGTGCCAGCAGCTTAAGTGCTCAGACTAGCTTGGGAGATACGCAGTATTTT.

This chain links TRBV19 with TRBJ2-6; TRBD2 might be the D (5 bases). Germline V lookup: CDR1 LNHDA, CDR2 SQIVND (reference sequence). CDR3 length: 16 residues. V lost 6 bases to trimming and J lost 0 bases, with 12 bases between them. CDR3 region: CASRSSGSSGANVLTF. The CDR3 nucleotides read TGTGCCAGTAGGTCAAGCGGCAGCTCTGGGGCCAACGTCCTGACTTTC.

This clone was seen once. The genes are TRBV7-3 and TRBJ2-2; TRBD1 agrees at 7 bases. J was trimmed by 5 bases and V by 5 bases; bases with no gene match: 5. The CDR3 sequence is 14 residues long. From germline, CDR1 is SGHTA and CDR2 FQGTGA. DNA for the CDR3: TGTGCCAGCAGCCCCGACAGGGTTACCGGGGAGCTGTTTTTT. This translates into CASSPDRVTGELFF.

V and J are TRBV27 and TRBJ2-2; 11 positions agree with TRBD2. The CDR3 spans 16 residues. The germline gives CDR1 MNHEY, CDR2 SMNVEV (reference sequence). V lost 6 bases and J lost 0; bases outside the gene matches: 3. The CDR3 region is CASSLLAGANTGELFF. The DNA for the CDR3 is TGTGCCAGCAGCTTACTAGCGGGAGCGAACACCGGGGAGCTGTTTTTT.

The chain has TRBV6-1 and TRBJ2-1, with D tentatively TRBD2 (6 bases). In germline, CDR1 is MNHNS, CDR2 SASEGT. The V gene lost 2 bases and the J gene lost 4 bases, with 21 bases spanning the gap. The CDR3 length is 18 residues. The CDR3 nucleotides read TGTGCCAGCAGTGAACACGGAGTAGGGACTCGCCTTTACAATGAGCAGTTCTTC. Encoded protein: CASSEHGVGTRLYNEQFF.

The J gene is TRBJ1-1, the V gene TRBV19, with a possible D match to TRBD1 (6 bases). This CDR3 spans 15 amino acids. Trimming took off 9 bases at V and 5 bases at J, with 22 bases between the two ends. CDR1 is LNHDA, CDR2 SQIVND, per germline (reference sequence). The CDR3 protein is CASRADEGGWTEAFF. CDR3 in DNA: TGTGCCAGCAGGGCCGACGAGGGGGGGTGGACTGAAGCTTTCTTT.

The chain uses TRBV29-1 and TRBJ1-2; 10 positions agree with TRBD1. This CDR3 is built from 17 residues. Trimming took 1 base from V and 2 from J; bases not matched to a gene: 10. Germline CDR1 and CDR2: SQVTM and ANQGSEA. The CDR3 protein is CSVEGRGDRGPNYGYTF. DNA of the CDR3: TGCAGCGTTGAAGGGAGGGGTGACAGGGGGCCCAACTATGGCTACACCTTC. Full variable domain (rest looked up from reference TRBV29-1 and TRBJ1-2): SAVISQKPSRDICQRGTSLTIQCQVDSQVTMMFWYRQQPGQSLTLIATANQGSEATYESGFVIDKFPISRPNLTFSTLTVSNMSPEDSSIYLCSVEGRGDRGPNYGYTFGSGTRLTVV.

The chain combines TRBV7-6 with TRBJ1-5; no firm D call. Germline-derived CDR1 and CDR2 are SGHVS and FNYEAQ. Trimming took 1 base from V and 8 from J, leaving 9 bases between them. The CDR3 length is 13 residues. The CDR3 loop is CASSLGSAKPQHF. CDR3 nucleotides: TGTGCCAGCAGCTTAGGAAGCGCTAAGCCCCAGCATTTT.

The chain is built from TRBV2 and TRBJ1-5, with D unclear. Per the germline V gene, CDR1 is SNHLY and CDR2 is FYNNEI. The V end was cut by 4 bases, the J end by 7 bases, with 11 bases between. This CDR3 region has 13 residues. The CDR3 loop is CASSVEEVQPQHF. In DNA form, the CDR3 reads TGTGCCAGCAGTGTTGAGGAGGTCCAGCCCCAGCATTTT.

The V and J genes are TRBV4-1 and TRBJ2-7; 11 nucleotides agree with TRBD2. The length of the CDR3 is 18 residues. Germline CDR1 MGHRA, CDR2 YSYEKL. Trimming cost V 3 bases and J 5 bases; bases outside gene matches: 15. This CDR3 is CASSHGLAGLTRSNEQYF. The CDR3 DNA sequence: TGCGCCAGCAGCCATGGACTAGCGGGCCTAACACGTAGTAACGAGCAGTACTTC.

This chain links TRBV19 with TRBJ2-5; 10 bases are a match to TRBD1. The CDR3 runs to 14 residues. Trimming took 6 bases from V and 4 from J; bases not matched to a gene: 5. The germline gives CDR1 LNHDA, CDR2 SQIVND (reference sequence). In DNA form, the CDR3 reads TGTGCCAGTAGCCGACAGGGGGCACGAGAGACCCAGTACTTC. Its protein product is CASSRQGARETQYF. The full variable domain, with the rest looked up from reference TRBV19 and TRBJ2-5, is DGGITQSPKYLFRKEGQNVTLSCEQNLNHDAMYWYRQDPGQGLRLIYYSQIVNDFQKGDIAEGYSVSREKKESFPLTVTSAQKNPTAFYLCASSRQGARETQYFGPGTRLLVL.